This is a list of T cell receptor beta chains from one sample in a study of CD8+CD57+ T cells in acquired aplastic anemia. TCRdb reprocessed the reads with MiXCR, giving one entry per CDR3 protein. The table shows about 150,000 distinct CDR3 sequences, with 52% occurring only once. Sequenced: sorted CD4+, CD8+, or CD8+CD57+ T cells (not recorded which) from PBMCs. These receptors all stem from a human donor with aplastic anemia. The CDR3 runs from the conserved cysteine through the conserved F or W. D genes are given only for firm matches. Some rows have no size entry. The others give once, few or many, or a class for an expanded clone.

j_gene	abundance	d_gene	v_gene	CDR3nt	CDR3aa
TRBJ1-1	many	.	TRBV6-5	TGTGCCAGCAGTTCTACTCCACAGGGAAACACTGAAGCTTTCTTT	CASSSTPQGNTEAFF
TRBJ2-7	.	.	TRBV20-1	TGCAGCGCACGGACATTCGACTCCTACGAGCAGTACTTC	CSARTFDSYEQYF
TRBJ1-2	.	TRBD1	TRBV19	TGTGTAGATGGGACAGTGCGGAGATGGAAGGGCTACACCTTC	CVDGTVRRWKGYTF
TRBJ1-5	.	TRBD1	TRBV20-1	TGCAGTGCCGGGGACAGGGGAGATAGTGAGCCCCAGCATTTT	CSAGDRGDSEPQHF
TRBJ2-2	many	.	TRBV24-1	TGTGCCACCAGTGATAAGGTCGACCGGAACACCGGGGAGCTGTTTTTT	CATSDKVDRNTGELFF
TRBJ2-7	many	TRBD1	TRBV5-5	TGTGCCAGCAGCTTGGCCGGGACAGGGCGAAACGAGCAGTACTTC	CASSLAGTGRNEQYF
TRBJ2-7	.	.	TRBV7-9	TGTGCCAGCAGCCAACCGTCCTACGAGCAGTACTTC	CASSQPSYEQYF
TRBJ1-5	many	TRBD1	TRBV4-2	TGTGCCAGCAGCCACGGACAGGCGAGCAATCAGCCCCAGCATTTT	CASSHGQASNQPQHF
TRBJ2-7	.	TRBD1	TRBV7-2	TGTGCCAGCAGCTGGACAGGGGGCGAGCAGTACTTC	CASSWTGGEQYF
TRBJ2-3	.	.	TRBV7-3	TGTGCCAGCAGCATTTGGACAGTTCTCGGCGGAGATACGCAGTATTTT	CASSIWTVLGGDTQYF
TRBJ2-3	.	TRBD2	TRBV6-5	TGTGCCAGCAGTTACTCTAGCGGGGGGTTGGATACGCAGTATTTT	CASSYSSGGLDTQYF
TRBJ2-3	.	.	TRBV11-2	TGTGCCAGCAGCTTAGACGGGCTAGCAGATACGCAGTATTTT	CASSLDGLADTQYF
TRBJ2-7	.	TRBD1	TRBV29-1	TGCAGTGCTAGGCCCCGGACAGGGAGCTACGAGCAGTACTTC	CSARPRTGSYEQYF
TRBJ2-3	few	TRBD1	TRBV24-1	TGTGCCACCAGTGATAGTGGCAGGGGGCAGGATACGCAGTATTTT	CATSDSGRGQDTQYF
TRBJ1-5	.	.	TRBV24-1	TGTGCCACCAGTGATCCAAGGGAACCCAATCAGCCCCAGCATTTT	CATSDPREPNQPQHF
TRBJ2-7	once	.	TRBV7-3	TGTGCCAGCAGCCCCTGGCTGGGTCCGGGGGAGCTGTACTTC	CASSPWLGPGELYF
TRBJ2-7	.	.	TRBV20-1	TGCAGTTACCTTAAAGATACCCGCTCCTACGAGCAGTACTTC	CSYLKDTRSYEQYF
TRBJ2-1	.	TRBD2	TRBV20-1	TGCAGTGCCTCCACGACTAGCGGGAGTCGGGAGGATGAGCAGTTCTTC	CSASTTSGSREDEQFF
TRBJ2-7	many	.	TRBV7-9	TGTGCCAGCAGCTTAGCAGGGCTCCACTACGAGCAGTACTTC	CASSLAGLHYEQYF
TRBJ1-5	many	TRBD1	TRBV6-1	TGTGCCAGCAGTCGATCAGGGGGAGGAAGCAATCAGCCCCAGCATTTT	CASSRSGGGSNQPQHF
TRBJ2-5	many	.	TRBV19	TGTGCCAGTAGTATGGTACTCAGGGAGACCCAGTACTTC	CASSMVLRETQYF
TRBJ2-3	.	.	TRBV19	TGTGCCAGTAGTATTAGGCTGAACACAGATACGCAGTATTTT	CASSIRLNTDTQYF